The 2 T cell receptor beta chains listed next were all sequenced from one sample in a study of blood T cell repertoires in COVID-19. Assay: immunoSEQ multiplex PCR; the TCRdb copy retains only in-frame clones and omits some. The profile shows fewer than 150,000 clones, over 75% of them singletons. Sequencing was done on a sample of peripheral blood. These receptors originate from a man between 50 and 59 years old with acute or convalescent COVID-19.

The V call is TRBV18, the J call TRBJ1-1; TRBD1 matches 7 bases. Germline V gene sequence: CDR1 KGHSH, CDR2 LQKENI. CDR3 size: 15 residues. Trimming at V came to 4 bases and at J to 3 bases, leaving 8 bases not matched to a gene. The CDR3 reads CASSLTGELYTEAFF. DNA for the CDR3: TGTGCCAGCTCACTAACAGGGGAATTGTACACTGAAGCTTTCTTT.

This chain uses TRBV7-9 with TRBJ2-3, with 10 bases aligning to TRBD2. Germline trimming cut 5 bases from V and 2 bases from J; bases unmatched to any gene: 7. Germline V gene data show CDR1 as SEHNR and CDR2 as FQNEAQ (reference sequence). The CDR3 has 16 residues. The CDR3 protein is CASSHTGTSDTDTQYF. In DNA form, the CDR3 reads TGTGCCAGCAGCCATACCGGGACTAGCGACACAGATACGCAGTATTTT. Drawing the rest from reference TRBV7-9 and TRBJ2-3, the complete variable domain is DTGVSQNPRHKITKRGQNVTFRCDPISEHNRLYWYRQTLGQGPEFLTYFQNEAQLEKSRLLSDRFSAERPKGSFSTLEIQRTEQGDSAMYLCASSHTGTSDTDTQYFGPGTRLTVL.